These 26 T cell receptor beta chains were sequenced from one sample in a study of T cell responses to AZD1222 COVID-19 vaccine. Produced via immunoSEQ multiplex PCR; TCRdb's table is partial and in-frame only. Of approximately 52,000 clones listed, 87% are singletons. Source: peripheral blood, taken 28 days after the second AZD1222 dose. The receptors stem from an adult who received the AZD1222 COVID-19 vaccine.

The J gene is TRBJ2-5, the V gene TRBV7-9; D is uncertain. The CDR3 spans 16 residues. Germline V gene data show CDR1 as SEHNR and CDR2 as FQNEAQ (reference sequence). The V gene lost 5 bases and the J gene lost 1 base, with 17 bases spanning the gap. The CDR3 reads CASSPRSRDTQETQYF. The CDR3 DNA reads TGTGCCAGCAGCCCTCGGTCAAGGGATACCCAAGAGACCCAGTACTTC.

V and J are TRBV27 and TRBJ2-3, with D unclear. This CDR3 contains 15 residues. Germline values: CDR1 MNHEY, CDR2 SMNVEV (reference sequence). V shed 3 bases and J shed 0 bases, with 10 bases lying between them. Here the CDR3 reads CASSFGWASTDTQYF. Here the CDR3 DNA reads TGTGCCAGCAGTTTCGGCTGGGCTAGCACAGATACGCAGTATTTT.

The V and J genes are TRBV5-1 and TRBJ2-3, with 10 bases that match TRBD2. V gave up 9 bases and J gave up 2 bases; unmatched junction bases: 6. CDR1 and CDR2 (germline): SGHRS, YFSETQ. This CDR3 is 14 amino acids long. CDR3 loop: CATALAGPTDTQYF. CDR3 DNA: TGCGCCACCGCACTAGCGGGGCCCACAGATACGCAGTATTTT.

The genes are TRBV7-2 and TRBJ2-2; TRBD1 matches at 7 bases. Germline V gene lookup returns CDR1 SGHTA and CDR2 FQGNSA. V shed 1 base, J shed 8 bases, and the junction held 10 bases outside the gene matches. The CDR3 is 16 residues long. The chain's CDR3 is CASSLVPGGSQGELFF. The DNA for the CDR3 is TGTGCCAGCAGCTTAGTGCCAGGGGGTAGTCAGGGGGAGCTGTTTTTT.

The chain recombines TRBV2 with TRBJ1-2, with D perhaps matching TRBD1 (5 bases). The germline gives CDR1 SNHLY, CDR2 FYNNEI. The CDR3 extends over 14 amino acids. V lost 3 bases and J 4 bases, leaving 12 bases between the germline ends. The DNA of the CDR3 is TGTGCCAGCAGTGATAGCGGGGCTGGCTATGGCTACACCTTC. This translates into CASSDSGAGYGYTF.

The chain uses TRBV9 and TRBJ2-1, with D uncertain. V shed 0 bases and J shed 0 bases, with 7 bases lying between them. Germline CDR1 reads SGDLS; CDR2 reads YYNGEE. The CDR3 length is 15 residues. The CDR3 bases are TGTGCCAGCAGCGTAGACGGAGCCTCCTACAATGAGCAGTTCTTC. Translating gives CASSVDGASYNEQFF.

The chain has TRBV5-1 and TRBJ2-7; tentatively, D is TRBD1 (5 bases). Germline V gene data show CDR1 as SGHRS and CDR2 as YFSETQ. The V gene lost 4 bases and the J gene lost 0 bases, with 14 bases spanning the gap. This CDR3 region has 15 residues. The CDR3 DNA reads as TGCGCCAGCAGCCCCCATTTAGGGGACTCCTACGAGCAGTACTTC. It yields the protein CASSPHLGDSYEQYF.

The chain has TRBV19 and TRBJ1-1; 9 bases match TRBD1. The germline V gene encodes CDR1 LNHDA and CDR2 SQIVND (reference sequence). V gave up 8 bases and J gave up 1 base; unmatched junction bases: 5. The CDR3 extends over 14 amino acids. CDR3: CASARTGANTEAFF. Here the CDR3 DNA reads TGTGCCAGTGCCAGGACAGGGGCGAACACTGAAGCTTTCTTT.

The chain recombines TRBV7-2 with TRBJ2-7; TRBD2 agrees at 9 bases. The CDR3 has 16 amino acids. V gave up 2 bases and J gave up 2 bases; unmatched junction bases: 7. The germline V gene encodes CDR1 SGHTA and CDR2 FQGNSA. The CDR3 DNA reads TGTGCCAGCAGCTTATCAAGCGGGAGGCTCCCCTACGAGCAGTACTTC. Protein sequence: CASSLSSGRLPYEQYF.

The rearrangement joins TRBV5-1 to TRBJ2-7, with TRBD2 identical over 9 bases. Germline V gene sequence: CDR1 SGHRS, CDR2 YFSETQ. After removal of 0 bases from V and 4 bases from J, the junction contained 8 bases not matched to a gene. This CDR3 region has 16 residues. The CDR3 DNA sequence: TGCGCCAGCAGCTTGGGAGTAGCGGGAGTGTTGTACGAGCAGTACTTC. It encodes CASSLGVAGVLYEQYF.

The rearrangement links TRBV28 to TRBJ1-6, with unresolved D. Germline V gene sequence: CDR1 MDHEN, CDR2 SYDVKM. V lost 1 base and J 11 bases, leaving 3 bases between the germline ends. This CDR3 has 11 amino acids. The CDR3 is CASSLSTPLHF. CDR3 coding DNA: TGTGCCAGCAGTTTATCGACACCCCTCCACTTT.

This rearrangement joins TRBV5-1 to TRBJ2-5, with unresolved D. This CDR3 region has 12 residues. Per germline, CDR1 SGHRS and CDR2 YFSETQ. Trimming removed 5 bases from V and 10 bases from J, with 15 bases in between. For the CDR3, the DNA is TGCGCCAGCAGGTCCCCCAGTTTGAGCCAGTACTTC. Translated, it gives CASRSPSLSQYF. Complete variable domain (other parts from reference TRBV5-1 and TRBJ2-5): KAGVTQTPRYLIKTRGQQVTLSCSPISGHRSVSWYQQTPGQGLQFLFEYFSETQRNKGNFPGRFSGRQFSNSRSEMNVSTLELGDSALYLCASRSPSLSQYFGPGTRLLVL.

The chain recombines TRBV5-1 with TRBJ2-3; 7 nucleotides match TRBD1. Germline CDR1 reads SGHRS; CDR2 reads YFSETQ. This CDR3 has 14 residues. V shed 4 bases and J 2 bases; nucleotides not matched to a gene: 4. The CDR3 spells CASSIQGPTDTQYF. The CDR3 DNA reads TGCGCCAGCAGCATACAGGGGCCCACAGATACGCAGTATTTT.

The V and J genes are TRBV12-5 and TRBJ2-2; D is uncertain. This CDR3 has 11 residues. Germline CDR1 LGHNT, CDR2 FRNRAP. Trimming shortened V by 3 bases and J by 6 bases, and 2 bases separated the two germline ends. The CDR3 nucleotides read TGTGCTAGTGGTTTTGCCGGGGAGCTGTTTTTT. It encodes CASGFAGELFF.

This clone was seen only once. V and J are TRBV7-2 and TRBJ2-7; TRBD1 agrees at 7 bases. CDR1 and CDR2 from the germline V gene are SGHTA and FQGNSA. The CDR3 extends over 14 amino acids. Losses at the gene ends were 7 bases for V and 2 bases for J; bases not matched to a gene: 8. Here the CDR3 DNA reads TGTGCCAGCACCCCCCACAGGGGAACCTACGAGCAGTACTTC. This codes for CASTPHRGTYEQYF.

The rearrangement links TRBV27 to TRBJ2-7, with D possibly being TRBD2 (6 bases). Germline values: CDR1 MNHEY, CDR2 SMNVEV (reference sequence). The CDR3 is 15 amino acids. With 5 bases removed from V and 3 bases from J, the gap between germline ends came to 17 bases. The CDR3 DNA sequence: TGTGCCAGCAGTGGCCCCTCGCGGGGTAGCTACGAGCAGTACTTC. It codes for CASSGPSRGSYEQYF.

The chain recombines TRBV5-1 with TRBJ2-1; 9 bases are a match to TRBD2. Germline CDR1 reads SGHRS; CDR2 reads YFSETQ. J gave up 5 bases and V 0 bases, and 3 bases lay outside the gene matches. This CDR3 comprises 15 residues. The CDR3 region has the DNA TGCGCCAGCAGCTTGGGGGCGGGAGGGAACAATGAGCAGTTCTTC. Translating it yields CASSLGAGGNNEQFF.

V gene TRBV28 combines with J gene TRBJ2-2; TRBD1 or TRBD2 may be the D gene (5 bases each). The CDR3 is 15 amino acids. V was clipped by 3 bases and J by 3 bases, with 11 bases between them. CDR1 is MDHEN, CDR2 SYDVKM, per germline. This CDR3 is CASSLIGADTGELFF. The CDR3 nucleotides read TGTGCCAGCAGTTTGATCGGGGCTGACACCGGGGAGCTGTTTTTT.

This clone was observed a few times. The J gene is TRBJ2-1, the V gene TRBV29-1; 8 bases fit TRBD2. Per the germline V gene, CDR1 is SQVTM and CDR2 is ANQGSEA. CDR3 length equals 12 residues. The V segment lost 7 bases and the J segment 6 bases; nucleotides outside the gene matches: 5. The CDR3 spells CSGREGSNEQFF. The DNA of the CDR3 is TGCAGCGGACGGGAGGGATCCAATGAGCAGTTCTTC.

This clone was observed once. CDR3 DNA sequence: TGTGCCAGCAGTTACTCGACTGGGGTCCGGTATGGCTACACCTTC. This sequence encodes CASSYSTGVRYGYTF. The chain combines TRBV6-5 with TRBJ1-2; no firm D call. From germline, CDR1 is MNHEY and CDR2 SVGAGI. The germline V and J ends were trimmed by 0 bases and 5 bases, with 13 bases remaining between them. CDR3 length equals 15 residues.

V and J are TRBV7-8 and TRBJ2-1, with 7 bases fitting TRBD1. CDR3 size: 18 residues. Looked up from germline, CDR1 is SGHVS and CDR2 is FQNEAQ. Trimming took 1 base from V and 1 from J; bases not matched to a gene: 10. The CDR3 here is CASSLEGRNRGSYNEQFF. Written as DNA, the CDR3 is TGTGCCAGCAGCTTAGAGGGTCGGAACAGGGGATCCTACAATGAGCAGTTCTTC.

The J gene is TRBJ1-2, the V gene TRBV2; 10 nucleotides line up with TRBD1. The CDR3 consists of 13 residues. The germline CDR1 and CDR2 sequences are SNHLY and FYNNEI. V lost 6 bases to trimming and J lost 7 bases; unmatched junction nucleotides: 5. The CDR3 sequence: CASRRQGASGYTF. In DNA form, the CDR3 reads TGTGCCAGCAGACGACAGGGGGCTAGTGGCTACACCTTC.

The chain couples TRBV30 to TRBJ1-3; weak D call: TRBD1 (6 bases). Looked up from germline, CDR1 is GTSNPN and CDR2 is SVGIG (reference sequence). The V gene lost 2 bases and the J gene lost 2 bases, with 16 bases spanning the gap. The CDR3 totals 16 residues. CDR3 nucleotide sequence: TGTGCCTGGAGTCCACGGGGGGCTCTCGCTGGAAACACCATATATTTT. Protein sequence: CAWSPRGALAGNTIYF.

This clone was observed a few times. The V call is TRBV4-1, the J call TRBJ2-7; 8 bases align to TRBD1. The CDR3 is made up of 15 amino acids. The germline gives CDR1 MGHRA, CDR2 YSYEKL. V trimming: 1 base; J trimming: 3 bases; junction bases outside the gene matches: 5. The CDR3 DNA sequence: TGCGCCAGCAGCCAAGGGGACAGGACTGACTACGAGCAGTACTTC. Amino acids: CASSQGDRTDYEQYF.

This clone has a handful of counts. The chain has TRBV5-1 and TRBJ1-6; D is ambiguous. The length of the CDR3 is 13 residues. The ends were cut back, 2 bases at V and 7 bases at J, with 7 bases in the middle. Looked up from germline, CDR1 is SGHRS and CDR2 is YFSETQ. CDR3 in DNA: TGCGCCAGCAGCTTAATGGGGAATTCACCCCTCCACTTT. This sequence encodes CASSLMGNSPLHF.

This clone has a single count. The chain combines TRBV5-1 with TRBJ1-3; 7 positions agree with TRBD1. The V gene's germline CDR1 is SGHRS and CDR2 YFSETQ. This CDR3 has 18 residues. V lost 0 bases to trimming and J lost 1 base; unmatched junction nucleotides: 10. CDR3 in amino acids: CASSLGPTGAPSGNTIYF. The CDR3 nucleotides are TGCGCCAGCAGCTTGGGACCCACAGGGGCCCCATCTGGAAACACCATATATTTT.